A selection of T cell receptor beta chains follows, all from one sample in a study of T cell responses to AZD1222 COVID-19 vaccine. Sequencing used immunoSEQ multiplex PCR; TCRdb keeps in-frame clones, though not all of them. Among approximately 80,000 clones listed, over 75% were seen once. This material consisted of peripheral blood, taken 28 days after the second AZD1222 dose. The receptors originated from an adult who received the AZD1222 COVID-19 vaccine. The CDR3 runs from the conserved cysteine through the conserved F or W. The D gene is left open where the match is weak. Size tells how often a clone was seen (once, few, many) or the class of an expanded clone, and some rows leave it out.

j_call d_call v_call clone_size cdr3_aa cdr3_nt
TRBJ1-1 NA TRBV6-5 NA CASTRSGRGEAFF TGTGCCAGCACCCGGTCCGGGAGGGGCGAAGCTTTCTTT
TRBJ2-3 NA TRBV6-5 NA CASSTRHFSDTQYF TGTGCCAGCAGTACCCGACATTTTTCAGATACGCAGTATTTT
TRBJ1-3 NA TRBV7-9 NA CAIQGSGNTIYF TGTGCCATCCAGGGAAGTGGAAACACCATATATTTT
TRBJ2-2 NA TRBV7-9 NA CASSLTEANTGELFF TGTGCCAGCTCCCTGACCGAGGCTAACACCGGGGAGCTGTTTTTT
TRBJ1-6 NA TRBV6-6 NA CASSYSGNSPLHF TGTGCCAGCAGTTACAGTGGGAATTCACCCCTCCACTTT
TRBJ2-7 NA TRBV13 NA CASRGQSSYEQYF TGTGCCAGCAGAGGACAGAGCTCCTACGAGCAGTACTTC
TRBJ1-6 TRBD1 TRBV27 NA CASSLGQINSPLHF TGTGCCAGCAGTTTGGGACAGATTAATTCACCCCTCCACTTT
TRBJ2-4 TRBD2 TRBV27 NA CASRPLAGGPTKNIQYF TGTGCCAGCAGACCACTAGCGGGGGGGCCGACCAAAAACATTCAGTACTTC
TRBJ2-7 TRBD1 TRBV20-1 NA CSASLFSQGVYEQYF TGCAGTGCTAGTTTGTTTTCACAGGGGGTCTACGAGCAGTACTTC
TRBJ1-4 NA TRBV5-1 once CASSSRQDSQNEKLFF TGCGCCAGCAGCTCCCGTCAGGACAGCCAAAATGAAAAACTGTTTTTT
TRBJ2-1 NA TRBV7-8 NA CASKKLRLNEQFF TGTGCCAGCAAAAAGTTAAGGTTAAATGAGCAGTTCTTC
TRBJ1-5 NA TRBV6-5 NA CASSFRVQPQHF TGTGCCAGCAGTTTCAGGGTTCAGCCCCAGCATTTT
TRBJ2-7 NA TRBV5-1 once CASSPQTVISSYEQYF TGCGCCAGCAGCCCACAGACAGTTATTAGCTCCTACGAGCAGTACTTC
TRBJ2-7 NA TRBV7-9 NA CASSLEGGIGGYEQYF TGTGCCAGCAGCTTAGAGGGGGGGATCGGGGGTTACGAGCAGTACTTC
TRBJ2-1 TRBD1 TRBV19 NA CASLDRGPYNEQFF TGTGCCAGCCTCGACAGGGGCCCTTACAATGAGCAGTTCTTC
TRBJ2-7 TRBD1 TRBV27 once CASSLGTGYEQYF TGTGCCAGCAGTTTAGGGACAGGGTACGAGCAGTACTTC
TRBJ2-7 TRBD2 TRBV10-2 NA CASRELAGVGEQYF TGCGCCAGCAGGGAACTAGCGGGGGTGGGGGAGCAGTACTTC
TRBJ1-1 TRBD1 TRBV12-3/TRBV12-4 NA CASSGQGNTEAFF TGTGCCAGTTCCGGACAGGGGAACACTGAAGCTTTCTTT
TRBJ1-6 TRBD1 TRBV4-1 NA CASGSPPDRENSPLHF TGCGCCAGCGGCAGTCCCCCTGACAGGGAGAATTCACCCCTCCACTTT
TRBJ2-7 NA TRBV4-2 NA CASSQEVTGTRGGEQYF TGTGCCAGCAGCCAAGAGGTGACAGGGACTCGAGGGGGGGAGCAGTACTTC
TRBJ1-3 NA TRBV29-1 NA CSVEGGVGHTEFSGNTIYF TGCAGCGTTGAAGGGGGAGTGGGCCATACGGAATTCTCTGGAAACACCATATATTTT
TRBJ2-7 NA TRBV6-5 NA CASSFDRWTYEQYF TGTGCCAGCAGTTTTGACAGGTGGACCTACGAGCAGTACTTC
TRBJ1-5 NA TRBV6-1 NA CASSEGRRAYSNQPQHF TGTGCCAGCAGTGAAGGACGGAGAGCCTATAGCAATCAGCCCCAGCATTTT
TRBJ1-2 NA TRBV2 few CASRGRVPGDGYTF TGTGCCAGCAGGGGTCGGGTCCCGGGTGATGGCTACACCTTC
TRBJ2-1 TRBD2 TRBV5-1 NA CASSAGSGGPYNEQFF TGCGCCAGCAGCGCCGGAAGCGGGGGCCCCTACAATGAGCAGTTCTTC
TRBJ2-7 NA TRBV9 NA CASSVAGSWPSYEQYF TGTGCCAGCAGCGTAGCTGGTAGTTGGCCGTCCTACGAGCAGTACTTC
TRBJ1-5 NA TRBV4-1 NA CASSQGQGNGPQHF TGCGCCAGCAGCCAAGGGCAGGGAAATGGGCCCCAGCATTTT
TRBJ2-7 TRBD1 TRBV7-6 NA CASSGQASLSYEQYF TGTGCCAGCAGCGGACAGGCAAGCCTCTCCTACGAGCAGTACTTC
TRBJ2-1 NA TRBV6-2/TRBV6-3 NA CASSWAEYNEQFF TGTGCCAGCAGTTGGGCTGAATACAATGAGCAGTTCTTC
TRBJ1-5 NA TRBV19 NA CASSEHGNQPQHF TGTGCCAGTAGCGAACATGGCAATCAGCCCCAGCATTTT
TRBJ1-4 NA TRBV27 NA CASRKFGANEKLFF TGTGCCAGCAGGAAATTCGGGGCTAATGAAAAACTGTTTTTT
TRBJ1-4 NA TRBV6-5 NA CASSEGRTNEKLFF TGTGCCAGCAGCGAGGGGAGGACTAATGAAAAACTGTTTTTT
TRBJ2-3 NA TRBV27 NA CASSFRASTDTQYF TGTGCCAGCAGTTTCAGGGCCTCGACAGATACGCAGTATTTT
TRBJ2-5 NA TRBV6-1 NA CASSEAHGQIKETQYF TGTGCCAGCAGTGAAGCTCATGGACAGATTAAAGAGACCCAGTACTTC
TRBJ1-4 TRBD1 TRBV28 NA CASSSRTGGGEKLFF TGTGCCAGCAGTTCCAGGACAGGGGGCGGCGAAAAACTGTTTTTT
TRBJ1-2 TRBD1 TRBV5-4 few CASSFGQEGPYGYTF TGTGCCAGCAGCTTCGGACAGGAGGGTCCCTATGGCTACACCTTC
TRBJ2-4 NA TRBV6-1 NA CASSEALGKIQYF TGTGCCAGCAGTGAAGCGCTAGGGAAAATTCAGTACTTC
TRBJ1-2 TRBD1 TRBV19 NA CASQQGAFYGYTF TGTGCCAGCCAACAGGGGGCCTTCTATGGCTACACCTTC
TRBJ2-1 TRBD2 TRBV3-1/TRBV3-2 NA CASSQVSGGGSNEQFF TGTGCCAGCAGCCAAGTTTCTGGCGGGGGGTCAAATGAGCAGTTCTTC
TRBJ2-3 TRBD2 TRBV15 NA CATSRGASGGVDTQYF TGTGCCACCAGCAGAGGGGCTAGCGGGGGGGTGGATACGCAGTATTTT
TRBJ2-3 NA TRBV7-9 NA CASSWPGQRTDTQYF TGTGCCAGCAGCTGGCCTGGGCAGCGCACAGATACGCAGTATTTT